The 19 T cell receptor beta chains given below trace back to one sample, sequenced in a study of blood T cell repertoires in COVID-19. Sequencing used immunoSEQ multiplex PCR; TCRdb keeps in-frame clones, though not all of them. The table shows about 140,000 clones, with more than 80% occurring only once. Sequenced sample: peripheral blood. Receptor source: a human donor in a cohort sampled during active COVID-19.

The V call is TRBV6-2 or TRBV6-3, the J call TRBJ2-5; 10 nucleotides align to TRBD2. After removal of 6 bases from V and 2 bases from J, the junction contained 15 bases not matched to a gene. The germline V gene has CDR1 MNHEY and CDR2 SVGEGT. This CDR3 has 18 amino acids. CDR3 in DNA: TGTGCCAGCAGCCGGATAAACTTCAGCGGGGGGGAGCAAGAGACCCAGTACTTC. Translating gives CASSRINFSGGEQETQYF.

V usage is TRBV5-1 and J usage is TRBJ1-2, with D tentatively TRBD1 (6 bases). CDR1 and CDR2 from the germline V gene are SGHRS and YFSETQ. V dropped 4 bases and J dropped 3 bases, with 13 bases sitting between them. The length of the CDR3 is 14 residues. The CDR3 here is CASSKQGEHYGYTF. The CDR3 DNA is TGCGCCAGCAGCAAACAGGGAGAGCACTATGGCTACACCTTC. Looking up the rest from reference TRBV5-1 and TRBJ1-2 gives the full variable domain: KAGVTQTPRYLIKTRGQQVTLSCSPISGHRSVSWYQQTPGQGLQFLFEYFSETQRNKGNFPGRFSGRQFSNSRSEMNVSTLELGDSALYLCASSKQGEHYGYTFGSGTRLTVV.

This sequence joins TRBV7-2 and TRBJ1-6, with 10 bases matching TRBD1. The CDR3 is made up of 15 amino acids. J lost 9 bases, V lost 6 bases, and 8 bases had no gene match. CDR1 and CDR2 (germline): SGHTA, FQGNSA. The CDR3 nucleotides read TGTGCCAGCAGGCGGGACAGGGGAAACATTTCACCCCTCCACTTT. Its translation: CASRRDRGNISPLHF.

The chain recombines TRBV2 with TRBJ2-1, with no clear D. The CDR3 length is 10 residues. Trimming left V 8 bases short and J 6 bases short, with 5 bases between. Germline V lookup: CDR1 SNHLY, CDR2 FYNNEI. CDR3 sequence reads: CASSSNEQFF. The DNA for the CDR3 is TGTGCCAGCTCGAGCAATGAGCAGTTCTTC.

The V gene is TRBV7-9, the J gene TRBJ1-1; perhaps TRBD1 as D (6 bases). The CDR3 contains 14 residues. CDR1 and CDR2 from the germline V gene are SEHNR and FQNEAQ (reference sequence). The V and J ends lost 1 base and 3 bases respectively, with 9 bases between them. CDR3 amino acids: CASSLEGGYTEAFF. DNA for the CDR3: TGTGCCAGCAGCTTAGAGGGGGGGTACACTGAAGCTTTCTTT.

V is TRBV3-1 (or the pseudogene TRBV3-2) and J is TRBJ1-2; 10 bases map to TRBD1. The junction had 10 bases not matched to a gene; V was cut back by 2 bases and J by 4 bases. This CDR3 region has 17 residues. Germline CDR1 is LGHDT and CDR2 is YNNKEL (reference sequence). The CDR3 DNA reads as TGTGCCAGCAGCCAACCACGGGGGACAGGGGTGTCCTATGGCTACACCTTC. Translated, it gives CASSQPRGTGVSYGYTF.

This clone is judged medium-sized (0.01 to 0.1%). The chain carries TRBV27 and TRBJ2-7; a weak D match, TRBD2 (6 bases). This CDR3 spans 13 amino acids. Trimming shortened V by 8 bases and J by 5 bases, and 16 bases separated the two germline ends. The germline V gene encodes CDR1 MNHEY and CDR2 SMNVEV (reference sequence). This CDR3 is CASSTGVVNEQYF. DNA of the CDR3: TGTGCCAGCTCAACGGGGGTCGTGAACGAGCAGTACTTC.

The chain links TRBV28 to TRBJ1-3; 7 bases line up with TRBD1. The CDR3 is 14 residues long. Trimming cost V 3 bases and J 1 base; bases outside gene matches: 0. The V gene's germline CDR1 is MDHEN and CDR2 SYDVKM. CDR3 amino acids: CASSLGQSGNTIYF. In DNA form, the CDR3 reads TGTGCCAGCAGTTTGGGACAGTCTGGAAACACCATATATTTT.

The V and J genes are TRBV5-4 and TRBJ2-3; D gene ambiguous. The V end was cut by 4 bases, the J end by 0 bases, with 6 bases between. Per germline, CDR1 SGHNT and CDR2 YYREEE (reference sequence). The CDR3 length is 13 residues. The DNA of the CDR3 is TGTGCCAGCAGCCCCACTAGCACAGATACGCAGTATTTT. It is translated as CASSPTSTDTQYF.

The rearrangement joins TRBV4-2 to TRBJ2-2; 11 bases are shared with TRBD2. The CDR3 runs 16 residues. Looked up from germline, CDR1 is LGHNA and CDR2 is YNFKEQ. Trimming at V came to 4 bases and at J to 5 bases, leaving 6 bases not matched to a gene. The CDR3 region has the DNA TGTGCCAGCAGCCCCTTGGTAGCGGGGGGGACCGGGGAGCTGTTTTTT. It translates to CASSPLVAGGTGELFF.

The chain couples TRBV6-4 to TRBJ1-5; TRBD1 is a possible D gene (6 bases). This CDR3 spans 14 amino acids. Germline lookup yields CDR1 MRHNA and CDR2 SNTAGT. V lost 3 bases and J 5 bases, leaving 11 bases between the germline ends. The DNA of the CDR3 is TGTGCCAGCAGTGAGAGGGCAGGGGATCAGCCCCAGCATTTT. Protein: CASSERAGDQPQHF.

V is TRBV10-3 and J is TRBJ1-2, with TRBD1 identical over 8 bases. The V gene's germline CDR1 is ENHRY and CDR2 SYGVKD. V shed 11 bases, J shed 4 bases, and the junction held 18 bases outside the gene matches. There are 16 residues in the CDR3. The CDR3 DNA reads TGTGCCCCCCTGGGGCACCGGGACAGGCAACCCTATGGCTACACCTTC. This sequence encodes CAPLGHRDRQPYGYTF.

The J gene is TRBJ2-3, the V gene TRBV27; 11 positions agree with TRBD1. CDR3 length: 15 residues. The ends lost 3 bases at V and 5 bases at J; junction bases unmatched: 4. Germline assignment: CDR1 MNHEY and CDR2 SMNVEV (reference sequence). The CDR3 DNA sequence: TGTGCCAGCAGTTTCGGACAGGGGGCCCTAGATACGCAGTATTTT. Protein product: CASSFGQGALDTQYF.

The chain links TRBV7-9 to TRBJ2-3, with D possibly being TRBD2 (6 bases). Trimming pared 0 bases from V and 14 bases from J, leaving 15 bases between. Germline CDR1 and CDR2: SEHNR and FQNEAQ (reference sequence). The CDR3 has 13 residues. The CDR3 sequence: CASSLAAGGAPYF. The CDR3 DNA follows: TGTGCCAGCAGCTTAGCGGCGGGCGGGGCCCCGTATTTT.

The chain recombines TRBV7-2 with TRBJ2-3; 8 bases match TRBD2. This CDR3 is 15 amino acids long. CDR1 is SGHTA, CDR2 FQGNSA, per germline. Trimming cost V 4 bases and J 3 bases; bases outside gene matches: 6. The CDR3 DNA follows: TGTGCCAGCAGCTCCCAGCGGGGGAGTACAGATACGCAGTATTTT. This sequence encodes CASSSQRGSTDTQYF.

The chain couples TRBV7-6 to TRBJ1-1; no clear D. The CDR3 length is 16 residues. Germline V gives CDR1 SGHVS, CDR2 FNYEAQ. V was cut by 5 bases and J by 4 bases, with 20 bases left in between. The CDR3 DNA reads TGTGCCAGCAGCCAACTAGCGGGCAGTTTGGGCACTGAAGCTTTCTTT. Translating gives CASSQLAGSLGTEAFF.

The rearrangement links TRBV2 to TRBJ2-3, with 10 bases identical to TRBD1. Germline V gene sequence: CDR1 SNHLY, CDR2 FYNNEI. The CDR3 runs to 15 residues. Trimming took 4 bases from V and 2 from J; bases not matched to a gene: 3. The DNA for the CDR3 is TGTGCCAGCAGTGCGGACAGGGGGACCACAGATACGCAGTATTTT. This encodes CASSADRGTTDTQYF.

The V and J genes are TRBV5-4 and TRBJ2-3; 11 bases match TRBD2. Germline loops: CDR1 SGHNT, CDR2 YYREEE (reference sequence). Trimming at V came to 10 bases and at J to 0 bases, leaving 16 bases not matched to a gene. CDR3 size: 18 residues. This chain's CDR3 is CASSARASGGRSTDTQYF. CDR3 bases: TGTGCCTCGTCCGCCAGGGCTAGCGGGGGGCGGAGCACAGATACGCAGTATTTT.

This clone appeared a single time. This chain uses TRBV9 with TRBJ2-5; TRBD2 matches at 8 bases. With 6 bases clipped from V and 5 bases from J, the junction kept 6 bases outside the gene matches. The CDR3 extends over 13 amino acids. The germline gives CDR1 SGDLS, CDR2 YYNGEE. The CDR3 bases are TGTGCCAGCACGGGGGGGAGTGGGGAGACCCAGTACTTC. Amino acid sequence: CASTGGSGETQYF.